What follows are 32 T cell receptor beta chains derived from one specimen sequenced in a study of blood T cell repertoires in COVID-19. Here immunoSEQ multiplex PCR was the method, and the copy in TCRdb shows in-frame clones only, minus some. Here the sample spans 200,000 or so clones, about 85% being singletons. The sample was PBMCs or T cells enriched from blood (not recorded which). Source of these receptors: a young man who had recovered from COVID-19.

The rearrangement uses TRBV6-5 and TRBJ2-5; weak D call: TRBD1 (5 bases). CDR3 size: 14 residues. With 10 bases removed from V and 4 bases from J, the gap between germline ends came to 19 bases. Germline assignment: CDR1 MNHEY and CDR2 SVGAGI. In DNA, the CDR3 is TGTGCCATCGATCTTCCAGGGTTCCGAGAGACCCAGTACTTC. This gives the protein CAIDLPGFRETQYF.

This sequence joins TRBV19 and TRBJ1-3; D remains unclear. Trimming cost V 7 bases and J 0 bases, with 16 bases left between them. In germline, CDR1 is LNHDA, CDR2 SQIVND (reference sequence). The CDR3 extends over 16 amino acids. CDR3 DNA: TGTGCCAGTATTATTACAGCAGACGACTCTGGAAACACCATATATTTT. It codes for CASIITADDSGNTIYF.

J is TRBJ1-2 and V is TRBV25-1; the D gene is possibly TRBD1 (6 bases). The CDR3 sequence is 15 residues long. Trimming took 6 bases from V and 6 from J, leaving 20 bases between them. Germline values: CDR1 MGHDK, CDR2 SYGVNS. CDR3 coding DNA: TGTGCCAGCAGCGCCCTTGCACAGGGATATAATGGCTACACCTTC. Its protein is CASSALAQGYNGYTF.

The chain has TRBV6-6 and TRBJ1-5; D remains ambiguous. The CDR3 runs to 16 residues. Germline V gene lookup returns CDR1 MNHNY and CDR2 SVGAGI (reference sequence). V was shortened by 0 bases and J by 0 bases, with 9 bases between the two germline ends. CDR3 in amino acids: CASSYSTRYSNQPQHF. CDR3 nucleotide sequence: TGTGCCAGCAGTTACTCGACGAGGTATAGCAATCAGCCCCAGCATTTT.

The V and J genes are TRBV28 and TRBJ2-1, with TRBD1 matching 7 bases. The CDR3 length is 16 residues. Per the germline V gene, CDR1 is MDHEN and CDR2 is SYDVKM. The trim removed 4 bases at V and 1 base at J, leaving 7 bases unmatched. CDR3 DNA sequence: TGTGCCAGCAGTTCATTACAGGGGAATTCCTACAATGAGCAGTTCTTC. This sequence encodes CASSSLQGNSYNEQFF.

J is TRBJ1-4 and V is TRBV6-2 or TRBV6-3; 9 bases line up with TRBD1. This CDR3 has 18 residues. Germline CDR1 reads MNHEY; CDR2 reads SVGEGT. The junction had 7 bases not matched to a gene; V was cut back by 2 bases and J by 0 bases. Here the CDR3 DNA reads TGTGCCAGCAGTTACGCGGACAGGGGACTTACAACTAATGAAAAACTGTTTTTT. Translated, it gives CASSYADRGLTTNEKLFF.

The chain employs TRBV10-3 and TRBJ1-2; D is possibly TRBD1 (5 bases). V was cut by 4 bases and J by 8 bases, with 17 bases left in between. This CDR3 region has 14 residues. CDR1 ENHRY and CDR2 SYGVKD come from the germline V gene. CDR3 sequence (DNA): TGTGCCATCAGTGTGTGGCAGGGCATTCAGGGCTACACCTTC. The encoded protein is CAISVWQGIQGYTF.

This chain joins TRBV5-1 and TRBJ1-1; 8 bases match TRBD1. The CDR3 totals 14 residues. The V gene's germline CDR1 is SGHRS and CDR2 YFSETQ. Losses at the gene ends were 4 bases for V and 5 bases for J; bases not matched to a gene: 7. In DNA, the CDR3 is TGCGCCAGCAGCGTAACAGGGGGAAGTACTGAAGCTTTCTTT. This codes for CASSVTGGSTEAFF.

The chain links TRBV30 to TRBJ1-2; no clear D. CDR1 is GTSNPN and CDR2 is SVGIG in the germline V gene (reference sequence). This CDR3 comprises 11 residues. V was pared by 3 bases and J by 5 bases, with 7 bases between. The CDR3 DNA sequence: TGTGCCTGGAGGGGAGGGTATGGCTACACCTTC. Protein product: CAWRGGYGYTF.

The chain uses TRBV19 and TRBJ2-7; TRBD1 aligns across 8 bases. This CDR3 is built from 14 residues. V lost 8 bases, J lost 4 bases, and 10 bases stayed unmatched. Germline V CDR1 and CDR2: LNHDA, SQIVND (reference sequence). CDR3 DNA sequence: TGTGCCAGTTCGACAGGGGTCCTTCAATACGAGCAGTACTTC. It specifies CASSTGVLQYEQYF.

The V and J genes are TRBV2 and TRBJ1-5; weak D call: TRBD1 (5 bases). V was shortened by 1 base and J by 7 bases, with 8 bases between the two germline ends. This CDR3 is built from 13 residues. Germline loops: CDR1 SNHLY, CDR2 FYNNEI. The CDR3 DNA reads TGTGCCAGCAGTGAAGGCGGACAACAGCCCCAGCATTTT. Amino acids: CASSEGGQQPQHF.

The CDR3 nucleotides are TGTGCCAGCAGCTTGCGCGGGAGCTCCTACAATGAGCAGTTCTTC. Amino acid sequence: CASSLRGSSYNEQFF. V is TRBV5-5 and J is TRBJ2-1; 7 bases agree with TRBD2. Per the germline V gene, CDR1 is SGHKS and CDR2 is YYEKEE (reference sequence). With V trimmed by 1 base and J by 0 bases, 1 base remained unmatched. The CDR3 spans 15 residues.

V gene TRBV5-6 combines with J gene TRBJ2-1; no reliable D call. V was trimmed by 3 bases and J by 5 bases, leaving 3 bases between them. The germline V gene has CDR1 SGHDT and CDR2 YYEEEE. The CDR3 spans 11 residues. Here the CDR3 DNA reads TGTGCCAGCAGCTGGCACAATGAGCAGTTCTTC. Protein sequence: CASSWHNEQFF.

The chain uses TRBV19 and TRBJ2-7; a possible D gene is TRBD1 (5 bases). V was pared by 4 bases and J by 2 bases, with 15 bases between. CDR1 and CDR2 from the germline V gene are LNHDA and SQIVND (reference sequence). The CDR3 is 15 amino acids. The CDR3, as DNA: TGTGCCAGTAGTAATCGCCCCAGGGCCCCCTACGAGCAGTACTTC. Protein product: CASSNRPRAPYEQYF.

This clone was found once. V is TRBV30 and J is TRBJ1-6; 8 bases agree with TRBD1. This CDR3 has 15 residues. Looked up from germline, CDR1 is GTSNPN and CDR2 is SVGIG (reference sequence). Unmatched junction bases numbered 12, after V lost 0 bases and J lost 14 bases. The CDR3 here is CAWSVRLGQGVALHF. The CDR3 DNA reads as TGTGCCTGGAGTGTACGGCTTGGACAGGGAGTGGCCCTCCACTTT.

Concerning this clone: Other nucleotide sequences in the sample specify the same CDR3. The V and J genes are TRBV15 and TRBJ2-7; 8 bases line up with TRBD2. The trim removed 0 bases at V and 7 bases at J, leaving 11 bases unmatched. Germline-derived CDR1 and CDR2 are LNHNV and YYDKDF (reference sequence). This CDR3 is built from 16 residues. The CDR3 coding sequence is TGTGCCACCAGCAGAGATCCCGGTAGCGGGATCGGGGAGCAGTACTTC. Translated, it gives CATSRDPGSGIGEQYF.

The V call is TRBV3-1 (or the pseudogene TRBV3-2), the J call TRBJ1-1, with D perhaps matching TRBD1 (6 bases). The V end lost 2 bases, the J end lost 10 bases, and 14 bases lay between the germline ends. Germline CDR1 reads LGHDT; CDR2 reads YNNKEL (reference sequence). This CDR3 is 13 amino acids long. The chain's CDR3 is CASSQRQAEGAFF. In DNA form, the CDR3 reads TGTGCCAGCAGCCAAAGACAGGCCGAGGGAGCTTTCTTT.

The chain uses TRBV7-9 and TRBJ2-3; D is uncertain. Germline CDR1 SEHNR, CDR2 FQNEAQ (reference sequence). The CDR3 has 14 residues. Trimming pared 2 bases from V and 4 bases from J, leaving 10 bases between. The CDR3 sequence is CASSLTSRADTQYF. For the CDR3, the DNA is TGTGCCAGCAGCTTAACATCCCGGGCAGATACGCAGTATTTT. The full variable domain, rest sourced from reference TRBV7-9 and TRBJ2-3, is DTGVSQNPRHKITKRGQNVTFRCDPISEHNRLYWYRQTLGQGPEFLTYFQNEAQLEKSRLLSDRFSAERPKGSFSTLEIQRTEQGDSAMYLCASSLTSRADTQYFGPGTRLTVL.

This chain uses TRBV10-3 with TRBJ2-1; D not certain. The CDR3 extends over 16 amino acids. From germline, CDR1 is ENHRY and CDR2 SYGVKD. Trimming left V 0 bases short and J 0 bases short, with 9 bases between. The CDR3 reads CAISESYYPSYNEQFF. For the CDR3, the DNA is TGTGCCATCAGTGAGTCTTACTACCCCTCCTACAATGAGCAGTTCTTC.

The chain recombines TRBV24-1 with TRBJ1-1; 9 nucleotides agree with TRBD1. The CDR3 covers 14 residues. Trimming took 3 bases from V and 8 from J; bases not matched to a gene: 6. Germline V gives CDR1 KGHDR, CDR2 SFDVKD. The CDR3 reads CATSDHTGGREAFF. The CDR3 nucleotides are TGTGCCACCAGTGATCATACAGGGGGCAGGGAAGCTTTCTTT.

V gene TRBV3-1 (or the pseudogene TRBV3-2) combines with J gene TRBJ1-1, with TRBD1 as a possible D gene (5 bases). CDR1 is LGHDT and CDR2 is YNNKEL in the germline V gene (reference sequence). V was cut by 5 bases and J by 0 bases, with 13 bases left in between. The CDR3 loop spans 15 amino acids. The CDR3, as DNA: TGTGCCAGCAGCAAATGGACAAATTTGAACACTGAAGCTTTCTTT. It yields the protein CASSKWTNLNTEAFF.

The rearrangement uses TRBV27 and TRBJ1-5; D ambiguous. Germline V gives CDR1 MNHEY, CDR2 SMNVEV (reference sequence). This CDR3 is 16 amino acids long. Trimming pared 6 bases from V and 0 bases from J, leaving 15 bases between. The CDR3 is CASRRLQGDSNQPQHF. CDR3 in DNA: TGTGCCAGCAGACGACTCCAAGGAGATAGCAATCAGCCCCAGCATTTT.

The rearrangement links TRBV11-3 to TRBJ2-1; no reliable D call. With 1 base removed from V and 5 bases from J, the gap between germline ends came to 9 bases. The V gene's germline CDR1 is SGHNT and CDR2 YENEEA. The CDR3 has 14 amino acids. CDR3 sequence reads: CASSLGYRNNEQFF. CDR3 DNA sequence: TGTGCCAGCAGCTTAGGCTATCGAAACAATGAGCAGTTCTTC.

The chain uses TRBV18 and TRBJ1-2; tentative D call: TRBD1 (6 bases). The CDR3 covers 15 residues. CDR1 and CDR2 from the germline V gene are KGHSH and LQKENI. The germline V and J ends were trimmed by 2 bases and 7 bases, with 17 bases remaining between them. CDR3 DNA: TGTGCCAGCTCACCATCCCTGCGACAGGATGGTGGCTACACCTTC. Translating gives CASSPSLRQDGGYTF.

The chain combines TRBV10-2 with TRBJ1-6, with a tentative D call TRBD1 (6 bases). V was cut by 0 bases and J by 1 base, with 16 bases left in between. CDR3 length: 19 residues. Germline lookup yields CDR1 WSHSY and CDR2 SAAADI. The CDR3 nucleotides read TGCGCCAGCAGTGAGTCGATATGGCGCAGGGGATCCTATAATTCACCCCTCCACTTT. Translated, it gives CASSESIWRRGSYNSPLHF.

The chain links TRBV19 to TRBJ1-1; 9 bases agree with TRBD1. This CDR3 is 15 amino acids long. The ends lost 5 bases at V and 5 bases at J; junction bases unmatched: 9. Germline CDR1 is LNHDA and CDR2 is SQIVND (reference sequence). The DNA for the CDR3 is TGTGCCAGTAGTTCAAGGGGACAGGGAGGAACTGAAGCTTTCTTT. It is translated as CASSSRGQGGTEAFF.

The chain couples TRBV14 to TRBJ2-3; 9 nucleotides match TRBD2. CDR3 length: 21 amino acids. J lost 0 bases, V lost 0 bases, and 16 bases had no gene match. The germline V gene has CDR1 SGHDN and CDR2 FVKESK. CDR3 region: CASSQDLLGSASGDSTDTQYF. In DNA, the CDR3 is TGTGCCAGCAGCCAAGATCTTCTAGGATCGGCTAGCGGGGATAGCACAGATACGCAGTATTTT. The variable domain in full, with the rest retrieved from reference TRBV14 and TRBJ2-3, is EAGVTQFPSHSVIEKGQTVTLRCDPISGHDNLYWYRRVMGKEIKFLLHFVKESKQDESGMPNNRFLAERTGGTYSTLKVQPAELEDSGVYFCASSQDLLGSASGDSTDTQYFGPGTRLTVL.

The V gene is TRBV11-2, the J gene TRBJ1-3; weak D call: TRBD1 (5 bases). CDR3 length equals 17 residues. V gave up 5 bases and J gave up 0 bases, with 17 bases separating them. CDR1 and CDR2 from the germline V gene are SGHAT and FQNNGV. In nucleotides, the CDR3 is TGTGCCAGCAGCCACTTTGGGGGGAAAAGCTCTGGAAACACCATATATTTT. Protein product: CASSHFGGKSSGNTIYF.

The V call is TRBV12-3 or TRBV12-4, the J call TRBJ1-3, with D perhaps matching TRBD1 (5 bases). The CDR3 sequence is 13 residues long. The V end was cut by 7 bases, the J end by 4 bases, with 11 bases between. The CDR3 is CASTARTGNTIYF. The DNA for the CDR3 is TGTGCCAGCACGGCGAGGACAGGAAACACCATATATTTT.

The J gene is TRBJ1-2, the V gene TRBV6-2 or TRBV6-3, with D perhaps TRBD1 (6 bases). V was cut by 0 bases and J by 10 bases, with 12 bases left in between. CDR3 length equals 13 residues. The germline CDR1 and CDR2 sequences are MNHEY and SVGEGT. The chain's CDR3 is CASSYSSTGFYTF. Written as DNA, the CDR3 is TGTGCCAGCAGTTACTCGTCCACAGGGTTCTACACCTTC.

The rearrangement uses TRBV30 and TRBJ1-1; 7 positions agree with TRBD1. The germline CDR1 and CDR2 sequences are GTSNPN and SVGIG (reference sequence). V was clipped by 3 bases and J by 2 bases; unmatched bases: 6. The CDR3 has 14 residues. CDR3 in DNA: TGTGCCTGGAGACGGGACAGCATAAACACTGAAGCTTTCTTT. Its protein product is CAWRRDSINTEAFF.

This clone appeared a few times. The V call is TRBV7-2, the J call TRBJ1-2, with 9 bases lining up with TRBD1. J lost 2 bases, V lost 5 bases, and 9 bases had no gene match. Germline V gene lookup returns CDR1 SGHTA and CDR2 FQGNSA. CDR3 size: 16 residues. In DNA form, the CDR3 reads TGTGCCAGCAGCAACGGACGGACAGGGGCCAACTATGGCTACACCTTC. This sequence encodes CASSNGRTGANYGYTF.